In its sample, the clone carrying this T cell receptor beta chain was seen a few times. This CDR3 contains 14 residues. CDR1 and CDR2 (germline): SQVTM, ANQGSEA. The V end lost 4 bases, the J end lost 8 bases, and 18 bases lay between the germline ends. These data come from a study of blood T cells in healthy people across ages. Using a J-beta primer mix together with a sample-barcoded 5' primer, a second PCR was run for roughly 6 to 11 cycles. TCRdb reanalysed the 5' RACE reads using MiXCR and keeps one entry per CDR3 protein. The data hold over 750,000 distinct CDR3 sequences, with approximately 25% observed a single time. The sample was also reused in another study, on T cells of mothers and their children.

The J gene is TRBJ2-1, the V gene TRBV29-1, with unresolved D. The sequence was obtained from a boy between 10 and 17 years old in good health. Material for sequencing was blood. The CDR3 coding sequence is TGCAGCGTTGGCCCTATCGATCTAGAATATGAGCAGTTCTTC. Its translation: CSVGPIDLEYEQFF.